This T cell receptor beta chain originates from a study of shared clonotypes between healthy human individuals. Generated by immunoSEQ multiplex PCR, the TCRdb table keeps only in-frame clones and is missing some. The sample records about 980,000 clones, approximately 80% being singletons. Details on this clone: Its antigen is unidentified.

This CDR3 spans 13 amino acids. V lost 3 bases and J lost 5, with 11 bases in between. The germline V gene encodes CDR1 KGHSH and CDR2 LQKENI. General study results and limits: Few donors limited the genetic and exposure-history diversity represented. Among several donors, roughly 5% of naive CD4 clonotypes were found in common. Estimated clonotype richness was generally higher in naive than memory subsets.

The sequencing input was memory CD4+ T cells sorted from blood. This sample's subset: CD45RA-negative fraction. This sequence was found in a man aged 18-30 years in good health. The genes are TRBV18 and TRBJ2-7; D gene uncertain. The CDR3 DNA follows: TGTGCCAGCTCACCGGGTACGTTTCACGAGCAGTACTTC. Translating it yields CASSPGTFHEQYF.